This record concerns one T cell receptor (beta chain) sequence. TCRdb's copy holds only in-frame clones and misses some; the assay was immunoSEQ multiplex PCR. The sample holds a few hundred thousand clones; around 82% are singletons and the top ten take 3.4%. The sample belongs to a study of blood T cell repertoires in COVID-19. Germline V gene lookup returns CDR1 LGHDT and CDR2 YNNKEL (reference sequence). The CDR3 runs to 14 residues. The V gene lost 2 bases and the J gene lost 5 bases, with 9 bases spanning the gap. Sequencing input: PBMCs or T cells enriched from blood (not recorded which). The clonotype was recovered from a middle-aged man who had recovered from COVID-19. The chain carries TRBV3-1 (or the pseudogene TRBV3-2) and TRBJ2-2, with D possibly being TRBD1 (6 bases). The CDR3 sequence: CASSQNRVTGELFF. The CDR3 coding sequence is TGTGCCAGCAGCCAAAACAGGGTTACCGGGGAGCTGTTTTTT.